This record covers a single T cell receptor beta chain. Its specificity is not known. Method: immunoSEQ multiplex PCR; TCRdb's copy keeps in-frame clones and lacks some. The sample holds around 94,000 clones, 80% to 95% seen once. These data are taken from a study of siplizumab effects on memory and regulatory T cells. Looked up from germline, CDR1 is DFQATT and CDR2 is SNEGSKA (reference sequence). The CDR3 covers 11 residues. Germline trimming cut 1 base from V and 14 bases from J; bases unmatched to any gene: 5. Study-wide results and limits: The suppressive capacity of proliferating Tregs from siplizumab cultures remained unconfirmed. Only a minority of proliferating CD4+ or CD8+ clones had an assignable naive or memory phenotype, with roughly 80-95% lacking one.

The rearrangement joins TRBV20-1 to TRBJ2-4; the match to TRBD2 covers 7 bases. The receptor was isolated from a human donor in good health. The sample comprised CD4+ T cells sorted from blood. The CDR3 region has the DNA TGCAGTGCTAGAGGATTGGGGACTAAGTACTTC. Amino acid sequence: CSARGLGTKYF.